The 5 T cell receptor beta chains below all came from one sample that was sequenced in a study of CD8+CD57+ T cells in acquired aplastic anemia. The template for TCR beta VDJ and CDR3 sequence profiling was genomic DNA. TCRdb itself ran the reads through MiXCR, one entry per CDR3 protein. The sample has 250,000 to 300,000 distinct CDR3 sequences, approximately 56% seen once; the top ten hold approximately 8.2%. The sample taken for sequencing was sorted CD4+, CD8+, or CD8+CD57+ T cells (not recorded which) from PBMCs. These receptors originate from a human donor with severe aplastic anemia or a healthy control (not recorded which).

This clonotype appeared many times. This chain connects TRBV12-3 or TRBV12-4 to TRBJ1-6, with D maybe TRBD1 (5 bases). This CDR3 comprises 13 residues. Trimming removed 0 bases from V and 16 bases from J, with 13 bases in between. CDR3 DNA sequence: TGTGCCAGCAGTTTAGCGGGGACGGAAAGACTCCACTTT. It encodes CASSLAGTERLHF.

In regard to this clonotype: This CDR3 is missing its conserved last phenylalanine or tryptophan, likely due to a read error. The chain uses TRBV9 and TRBJ2-7; TRBD1 agrees at 8 bases. The V gene end was trimmed by 3 bases and the J gene end by 5 bases; junction bases not matched to a gene: 7. Germline CDR1 SGDLS, CDR2 YYNGEE. The CDR3 sequence is 14 residues long. The CDR3 nucleotides are TGTGCCAGCAGCGCACCAACCAGGGGGCACGAGCAGTACTCC. Protein product: CASSAPTRGHEQYS.

V usage is TRBV9 and J usage is TRBJ2-5; D may be TRBD1 (7 bases). The germline V gene encodes CDR1 SGDLS and CDR2 YYNGEE. V was shortened by 3 bases and J by 1 base, with 13 bases between the two germline ends. The CDR3 has 15 residues. This chain's CDR3 is CASSAGGQRQETQYF. The CDR3, as DNA: TGTGCCAGCAGCGCCGGGGGACAGCGCCAAGAGACCCAGTACTTC. Using reference TRBV9 and TRBJ2-5 for the parts outside the CDR3, the full variable domain is DSGVTQTPKHLITATGQRVTLRCSPRSGDLSVYWYQQSLDQGLQFLIQYYNGEERAKGNILERFSAQQFPDLHSELNLSSLELGDSALYFCASSAGGQRQETQYFGPGTRLLVL.

The V and J genes are TRBV7-8 and TRBJ2-7, with unresolved D. Germline loops: CDR1 SGHVS, CDR2 FQNEAQ. The V end was cut by 0 bases, the J end by 1 base, with 16 bases between. This CDR3 is built from 17 residues. The DNA of the CDR3 is TGTGCCAGCAGCTTAGCACGCGCGGCAGGAAGTTCCTACGAGCAGTACTTC. Translating it yields CASSLARAAGSSYEQYF.

In its sample, this clonotype was seen many times. V gene TRBV11-2 combines with J gene TRBJ2-7, with TRBD1 matching over 7 bases. Germline V CDR1 and CDR2: SGHAT, FQNNGV. The ends lost 5 bases at V and 0 bases at J; junction bases unmatched: 7. The CDR3 runs 15 residues. CDR3 amino acids: CASSHLRDSSYEQYF. CDR3 nucleotides: TGTGCCAGCAGCCACCTACGGGACAGCTCCTACGAGCAGTACTTC.